What follows are 31 T cell receptor beta chains derived from one specimen sequenced in a study of blood T cell repertoires in COVID-19. Only in-frame clones appear in the TCRdb table, and some are missing; sequencing was by immunoSEQ multiplex PCR. The data show about 300,000 clones, with roughly 91% seen just once and approximately 2.9% held by the top ten. Sequenced sample: PBMCs or T cells enriched from blood (not recorded which). Receptor source: a woman between 45 and 65 years old who had been exposed to COVID-19.

V gene TRBV5-1 combines with J gene TRBJ2-1; TRBD2 matches at 8 bases. V gave up 5 bases and J gave up 4 bases; unmatched junction bases: 5. Germline V gives CDR1 SGHRS, CDR2 YFSETQ. The CDR3 runs 14 residues. The CDR3 nucleotides read TGCGCCAGCAGTTTAGCGGGGCTTTACAATGAGCAGTTCTTC. This codes for CASSLAGLYNEQFF.

The chain joins TRBV4-1 to TRBJ1-3; TRBD1 agrees at 7 bases. The CDR3 runs 16 residues. Per germline, CDR1 MGHRA and CDR2 YSYEKL. V trimming: 4 bases; J trimming: 2 bases; junction bases outside the gene matches: 8. The CDR3 sequence is CASSPFGTVTGNTIYF. CDR3 coding DNA: TGCGCCAGCAGCCCTTTCGGGACAGTAACTGGAAACACCATATATTTT.

The chain is built from TRBV10-3 and TRBJ2-2; 9 bases are shared with TRBD1. The CDR3 is 15 residues long. V lost 11 bases, J lost 1 base, and 8 bases stayed unmatched. Germline CDR1 and CDR2: ENHRY and SYGVKD. CDR3 sequence reads: CAVGRGQGNTGELFF. CDR3 coding DNA: TGTGCCGTCGGCCGGGGACAGGGGAACACCGGGGAGCTGTTTTTT.

The chain combines TRBV7-2 with TRBJ2-1; D is perhaps TRBD2 (6 bases). CDR1 is SGHTA and CDR2 is FQGNSA in the germline V gene. V lost 1 base to trimming and J lost 4 bases, with 11 bases between them. The CDR3 covers 15 residues. CDR3 protein: CASSLGPSGYNEQFF. The CDR3 bases are TGTGCCAGCAGCTTAGGGCCGAGCGGGTACAATGAGCAGTTCTTC.

The V call is TRBV4-1, the J call TRBJ2-7; 12 nucleotides match TRBD1. After removal of 5 bases from V and 6 bases from J, the junction contained 8 bases not matched to a gene. The CDR3 loop spans 15 amino acids. Germline CDR1 MGHRA, CDR2 YSYEKL. The CDR3 reads CASSVPGQGAGEQYF. The CDR3 coding sequence is TGCGCCAGCAGCGTCCCGGGACAGGGGGCTGGCGAGCAGTACTTC.

V and J are TRBV29-1 and TRBJ2-5; possible D gene TRBD2, 6 bases. The closer fit of TRBJ2-7 to the DNA end suggests the J call may be wrong. Germline V lookup: CDR1 SQVTM, CDR2 ANQGSEA. The CDR3 runs to 14 residues. This CDR3 reads CSVRRDGGRNEQYF. CDR3 DNA sequence: TGCAGCGTTCGTCGGGACGGGGGAAGAAACGAGCAGTACTTC.

The chain couples TRBV11-2 to TRBJ2-3; 11 nucleotides agree with TRBD2. Germline loops: CDR1 SGHAT, CDR2 FQNNGV. The V segment lost 3 bases and the J segment 2 bases; nucleotides outside the gene matches: 7. The CDR3 is 17 residues long. The CDR3: CASSLGIAGGATDTQYF. The CDR3, as DNA: TGTGCCAGCAGCTTGGGGATAGCGGGGGGGGCCACAGATACGCAGTATTTT.

The chain carries TRBV2 and TRBJ1-2, with 7 positions matching TRBD1. Germline assignment: CDR1 SNHLY and CDR2 FYNNEI. The V gene end was trimmed by 6 bases and the J gene end by 5 bases; junction bases not matched to a gene: 6. The CDR3 has 13 residues. The CDR3 nucleotides are TGTGCCAGCAGCGTCGACAGGGAGTATGGCTACACCTTC. Translated, it gives CASSVDREYGYTF. Full variable domain (rest looked up from reference TRBV2 and TRBJ1-2): EPEVTQTPSHQVTQMGQEVILRCVPISNHLYFYWYRQILGQKVEFLVSFYNNEISEKSEIFDDQFSVERPDGSNFTLKIRSTKLEDSAMYFCASSVDREYGYTFGSGTRLTVV.

DNA for the CDR3: TGTGCCAGCAGGCCCCCCTCCCGGGACAGGGGGAATAATTCACCCCTCCACTTT. It codes for CASRPPSRDRGNNSPLHF. V and J are TRBV7-9 and TRBJ1-6; TRBD1 aligns across 11 bases. Germline-derived CDR1 and CDR2 are SEHNR and FQNEAQ (reference sequence). The length of the CDR3 is 18 residues. Losses at the gene ends were 6 bases for V and 5 bases for J; bases not matched to a gene: 12.

The chain links TRBV28 to TRBJ1-5, with D possibly TRBD1 on 5 matching bases. CDR3 length: 14 amino acids. V was clipped by 10 bases and J by 6 bases, with 19 bases between them. Germline CDR1 reads MDHEN; CDR2 reads SYDVKM. The CDR3 loop is CATHLGQGSQPQHF. CDR3 DNA sequence: TGTGCCACACACCTTGGCCAGGGCAGTCAGCCCCAGCATTTT.

The V call is TRBV15, the J call TRBJ1-2; D possibly corresponds to TRBD1 (5 bases). CDR3 length equals 13 residues. Germline CDR1 and CDR2: LNHNV and YYDKDF (reference sequence). The ends were cut back, 3 bases at V and 8 bases at J, with 13 bases in the middle. CDR3 bases: TGTGCCACCAGCAGCCAGTCGGGACTGGGCTACACCTTC. Translation: CATSSQSGLGYTF.

V gene TRBV5-4 combines with J gene TRBJ2-2; D not resolved. V was clipped by 0 bases and J by 3 bases, with 6 bases between them. The germline CDR1 and CDR2 sequences are SGHNT and YYREEE (reference sequence). The CDR3 covers 14 residues. In DNA, the CDR3 is TGTGCCAGCAGCTTGGTTCCGGACACCGGGGAGCTGTTTTTT. Translated, it gives CASSLVPDTGELFF.

For this clone: Other DNA sequences in this specimen translate into the identical CDR3. The chain joins TRBV5-1 to TRBJ2-7; D perhaps matches TRBD1 (6 bases). The CDR3 length is 13 residues. Germline V gene data show CDR1 as SGHRS and CDR2 as YFSETQ. Trimming left V 2 bases short and J 3 bases short, with 9 bases between. CDR3 sequence reads: CASSLTGSYEQYF. CDR3 DNA sequence: TGCGCCAGCAGCTTAACAGGGAGCTACGAGCAGTACTTC.

The gene calls are TRBV14 and TRBJ1-4; D is unresolved. V was trimmed by 3 bases and J by 3 bases, leaving 8 bases between them. There are 14 residues in the CDR3. Germline lookup yields CDR1 SGHDN and CDR2 FVKESK. The CDR3 DNA is TGTGCCAGCAGCCACAGGTTCTCTAATGAAAAACTGTTTTTT. This sequence encodes CASSHRFSNEKLFF.

The chain joins TRBV28 to TRBJ2-5, with 8 bases lining up with TRBD1. This CDR3 contains 15 residues. V was clipped by 6 bases and J by 2 bases; unmatched bases: 8. CDR1 and CDR2 (germline): MDHEN, SYDVKM. In nucleotides, the CDR3 is TGTGCCAGCAGCTCACCGGGACAGGCGCAAGAGACCCAGTACTTC. It is translated as CASSSPGQAQETQYF.

V is TRBV10-3 and J is TRBJ1-2; TRBD1 agrees at 9 bases. J gave up 8 bases and V 6 bases, and 4 bases lay outside the gene matches. Per germline, CDR1 ENHRY and CDR2 SYGVKD. CDR3 length equals 12 residues. The CDR3 sequence is CAIRQGAFGYTF. Here the CDR3 DNA reads TGTGCCATCAGACAGGGGGCGTTCGGCTACACCTTC.

DNA of the CDR3: TGTGCCAGCAGCCGCCCCCGGACAGGGGATAATGAAAAACTGTTTTTT. The encoded protein is CASSRPRTGDNEKLFF. The chain couples TRBV3-1 (or the pseudogene TRBV3-2) to TRBJ1-4, with 9 bases identical to TRBD1. The CDR3 spans 16 residues. After removal of 4 bases from V and 4 bases from J, the junction contained 7 bases not matched to a gene. Germline V gene data show CDR1 as LGHDT and CDR2 as YNNKEL (reference sequence).

The chain carries TRBV6-1 and TRBJ1-2, with D uncertain. Trimming shortened V by 1 base and J by 7 bases, and 10 bases separated the two germline ends. Germline V gene sequence: CDR1 MNHNS, CDR2 SASEGT. The CDR3 covers 13 residues. CDR3 sequence: CASSEGVATGYTF. CDR3 coding DNA: TGTGCCAGCAGTGAAGGGGTAGCAACTGGCTACACCTTC.

This clone appeared a single time. The V gene is TRBV3-1 (or the pseudogene TRBV3-2), the J gene TRBJ2-3; TRBD2 matches at 14 bases. Germline CDR1 is LGHDT and CDR2 is YNNKEL (reference sequence). The CDR3 spans 16 residues. V was pared by 4 bases and J by 11 bases, with 11 bases of the junction left unmatched. This chain's CDR3 is CASSPAGTSGSLGQYF. For the CDR3, the DNA is TGTGCCAGCAGCCCAGCCGGGACTAGCGGGAGCTTGGGGCAGTATTTT.

The rearrangement joins TRBV9 to TRBJ2-1; 10 bases map to TRBD2. Germline lookup yields CDR1 SGDLS and CDR2 YYNGEE. V gave up 8 bases and J gave up 4 bases; unmatched junction bases: 9. The CDR3 contains 15 residues. Written as DNA, the CDR3 is TGTGCCAGTTGCCCTCTAGCGGGGGTTTACAATGAGCAGTTCTTC. It is translated as CASCPLAGVYNEQFF.

The chain employs TRBV3-1 (or the pseudogene TRBV3-2) and TRBJ2-7; D is uncertain. The germline V and J ends were trimmed by 4 bases and 3 bases, with 7 bases remaining between them. CDR1 is LGHDT and CDR2 is YNNKEL in the germline V gene (reference sequence). The CDR3 extends over 12 amino acids. The CDR3 here is CASSLSSYEQYF. For the CDR3, the DNA is TGTGCCAGCAGCCTTAGTAGCTACGAGCAGTACTTC.

CDR3 sequence: CASRDDRPGYTF. DNA for the CDR3: TGTGCCAGCAGAGACGACAGGCCGGGCTACACCTTC. The chain joins TRBV11-2 to TRBJ1-2; a weak D match, TRBD1 (6 bases). Germline assignment: CDR1 SGHAT and CDR2 FQNNGV. V was trimmed by 6 bases and J by 8 bases, leaving 13 bases between them. The CDR3 covers 12 residues. Full variable domain (rest looked up from reference TRBV11-2 and TRBJ1-2): EAGVAQSPRYKIIEKRQSVAFWCNPISGHATLYWYQQILGQGPKLLIQFQNNGVVDDSQLPKDRFSAERLKGVDSTLKIQPAKLEDSAVYLCASRDDRPGYTFGSGTRLTVV.

CDR3 bases: TGTGCCTGGAGCGACGGGACTTCCTCTGGAAACACCATATATTTT. This sequence encodes CAWSDGTSSGNTIYF. This chain joins TRBV30 and TRBJ1-3, with a possible D match to TRBD1 (5 bases). With 3 bases removed from V and 0 bases from J, the gap between germline ends came to 12 bases. The CDR3 loop spans 15 amino acids. The germline V gene has CDR1 GTSNPN and CDR2 SVGIG (reference sequence).

This clone occurred once. The chain is built from TRBV7-2 and TRBJ1-4, with 7 positions matching TRBD1. From germline, CDR1 is SGHTA and CDR2 FQGNSA. J was trimmed by 3 bases and V by 3 bases; bases with no gene match: 1. This CDR3 spans 14 amino acids. The CDR3 sequence is CASSLTGPNEKLFF. The CDR3 bases are TGTGCCAGCAGCTTGACAGGGCCTAATGAAAAACTGTTTTTT.

The rearrangement links TRBV19 to TRBJ1-5; D is perhaps TRBD1 (5 bases). V was pared by 4 bases and J by 4 bases, with 11 bases between. This CDR3 is 14 amino acids long. Per the germline V gene, CDR1 is LNHDA and CDR2 is SQIVND (reference sequence). The CDR3 region is CASSNGAWNQPQHF. In nucleotides, the CDR3 is TGTGCCAGTAGTAATGGGGCGTGGAATCAGCCCCAGCATTTT. The complete variable domain, with remaining parts taken from reference TRBV19 and TRBJ1-5, reads DGGITQSPKYLFRKEGQNVTLSCEQNLNHDAMYWYRQDPGQGLRLIYYSQIVNDFQKGDIAEGYSVSREKKESFPLTVTSAQKNPTAFYLCASSNGAWNQPQHFGDGTRLSIL.

This clone was counted a single time. The chain recombines TRBV30 with TRBJ2-5; 8 nucleotides line up with TRBD2. After removal of 0 bases from V and 6 bases from J, the junction contained 6 bases not matched to a gene. The CDR3 extends over 14 amino acids. Germline V CDR1 and CDR2: GTSNPN, SVGIG (reference sequence). The CDR3 loop reads CAWSVIAGLKTQYF. The CDR3 DNA reads as TGTGCCTGGAGTGTAATAGCGGGGCTGAAGACCCAGTACTTC. Drawing the rest from reference TRBV30 and TRBJ2-5, the complete variable domain is SQTIHQWPATLVQPVGSPLSLECTVEGTSNPNLYWYRQAAGRGLQLLFYSVGIGQISSEVPQNLSASRPQDRQFILSSKKLLLSDSGFYLCAWSVIAGLKTQYFGPGTRLLVL.

The chain couples TRBV19 to TRBJ2-2; a possible D gene is TRBD2 (5 bases). The V gene's germline CDR1 is LNHDA and CDR2 SQIVND (reference sequence). The CDR3 spans 14 residues. V gave up 3 bases and J gave up 3 bases, with 8 bases separating them. CDR3 region: CASSIQRDTGELFF. The CDR3 DNA sequence: TGTGCCAGTAGTATTCAGAGGGACACCGGGGAGCTGTTTTTT.

This clone was picked up a small number of times. The chain is built from TRBV28 and TRBJ2-7; D remains unclear. This CDR3 spans 12 amino acids. Trimming pared 2 bases from V and 2 bases from J, leaving 4 bases between. The germline V gene has CDR1 MDHEN and CDR2 SYDVKM. CDR3: CASSLTAYEQYF. The CDR3 DNA reads as TGTGCCAGCAGTTTAACGGCCTACGAGCAGTACTTC.

The genes are TRBV6-5 and TRBJ1-1, with 11 bases fitting TRBD1. Germline-derived CDR1 and CDR2 are MNHEY and SVGAGI. The CDR3 spans 14 residues. J was trimmed by 1 base and V by 7 bases; bases with no gene match: 2. The CDR3 DNA reads as TGTGCCAGCAATGGACAGGGGGCGAACACTGAAGCTTTCTTT. It encodes CASNGQGANTEAFF.

V is TRBV7-9 and J is TRBJ1-1, with D possibly TRBD1 on 6 matching bases. Per germline, CDR1 SEHNR and CDR2 FQNEAQ (reference sequence). With 5 bases removed from V and 2 bases from J, the gap between germline ends came to 15 bases. The CDR3 runs 15 residues. The CDR3 DNA reads as TGTGCCAGCAGCCCATGGGGGGGGGCAAACACTGAAGCTTTCTTT. Its protein is CASSPWGGANTEAFF.

The chain employs TRBV4-2 and TRBJ2-7, with 8 positions matching TRBD1. Germline assignment: CDR1 LGHNA and CDR2 YNFKEQ. With 4 bases clipped from V and 1 base from J, the junction kept 6 bases outside the gene matches. The CDR3 has 15 residues. In nucleotides, the CDR3 is TGTGCCAGCAGCCCGGACAGGGAAGGATCCTACGAGCAGTACTTC. It translates to CASSPDREGSYEQYF.